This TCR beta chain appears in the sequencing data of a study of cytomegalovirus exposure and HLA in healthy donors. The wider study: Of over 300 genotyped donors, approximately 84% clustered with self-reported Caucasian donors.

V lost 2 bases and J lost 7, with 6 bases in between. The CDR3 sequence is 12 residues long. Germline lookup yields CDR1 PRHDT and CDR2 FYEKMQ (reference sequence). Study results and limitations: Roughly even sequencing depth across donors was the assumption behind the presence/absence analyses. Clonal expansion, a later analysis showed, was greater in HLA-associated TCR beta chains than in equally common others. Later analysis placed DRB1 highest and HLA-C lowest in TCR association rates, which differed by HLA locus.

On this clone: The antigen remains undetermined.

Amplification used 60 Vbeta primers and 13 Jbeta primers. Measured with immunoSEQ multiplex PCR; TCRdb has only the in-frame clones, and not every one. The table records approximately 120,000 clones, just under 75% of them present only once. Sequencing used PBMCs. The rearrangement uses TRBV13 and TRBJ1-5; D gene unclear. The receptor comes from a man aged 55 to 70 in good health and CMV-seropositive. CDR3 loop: CASSLSGQPQHF. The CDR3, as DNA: TGTGCCAGCAGCTTATCCGGGCAGCCCCAGCATTTT.